This T cell receptor (beta chain) appears in the sequencing data of a study of blood T cell repertoires in COVID-19. The method was immunoSEQ multiplex PCR; TCRdb's version includes in-frame clones alone and lacks a portion of them. The table has around 300,000 clones, roughly 88% seen once. J was trimmed by 5 bases and V by 4 bases; bases with no gene match: 6. The CDR3 is 14 amino acids. Germline CDR1 LNHNV, CDR2 YYDKDF (reference sequence). The gene calls are TRBV15 and TRBJ2-3; 7 bases agree with TRBD2. Sample: peripheral blood. The sequence was obtained from a woman in her 30s with active or convalescent COVID-19. The CDR3 loop is CATSNPGGGDTQYF. The DNA of the CDR3 is TGTGCCACCAGCAACCCGGGGGGTGGAGATACGCAGTATTTT. Variable domain in full (rest from reference TRBV15 and TRBJ2-3): DAMVIQNPRYQVTQFGKPVTLSCSQTLNHNVMYWYQQKSSQAPKLLFHYYDKDFNNEADTPDNFQSRRPNTSFCFLDIRSPGLGDTAMYLCATSNPGGGDTQYFGPGTRLTVL.